The rows below give T cell receptor beta chains drawn from one sample of a study of blood T cells in healthy people across ages. TCRdb passed the 5' RACE reads through MiXCR, listing each CDR3 protein once. The profile shows 1.5 million to 2 million distinct CDR3 sequences, around half of them singletons. Input material: blood. The receptor source for this set is a woman in her thirties or forties in good health. Both conserved end residues are part of each CDR3. The order of the fields is V gene, D gene, J gene, clone size, CDR3 protein, CDR3 DNA. D genes are given only for firm matches. Clone size is shown for a subset of rows, as once, few, many or a class of expanded clone.

V gene: TRBV7-6
D gene: TRBD2
J gene: TRBJ2-5
clone size: -
CDR3 protein: CASSHTSGTDGTQYF
CDR3 DNA: TGTGCCAGCAGCCATACTAGCGGGACGGATGGGACCCAGTACTTC

V gene: TRBV12-3/TRBV12-4
D gene: TRBD2
J gene: TRBJ2-7
clone size: -
CDR3 protein: CASTTTSGISYEQYF
CDR3 DNA: TGTGCCAGCACAACGACTAGCGGGATTTCCTACGAGCAGTACTTC

V gene: TRBV6-2/TRBV6-3
D gene: TRBD1
J gene: TRBJ1-2
clone size: -
CDR3 protein: CASTRQGADGYTF
CDR3 DNA: TGTGCCAGCACCAGACAGGGGGCGGATGGCTACACCTTC

V gene: TRBV7-9
D gene: TRBD1
J gene: TRBJ1-1
clone size: -
CDR3 protein: CASSSKAGGLNTEAFF
CDR3 DNA: TGTGCCAGCAGCTCAAAAGCAGGGGGGTTGAACACTGAAGCTTTCTTT

V gene: TRBV7-2
D gene: TRBD1
J gene: TRBJ1-2
clone size: -
CDR3 protein: CASSRHSPGQGARGYTF
CDR3 DNA: TGTGCCAGCAGCCGACATTCTCCGGGACAGGGGGCGCGAGGCTACACCTTC

V gene: TRBV7-2
D gene: TRBD1
J gene: TRBJ2-5
clone size: -
CDR3 protein: CASSLVGTGSKTQYF
CDR3 DNA: TGTGCCAGCAGCTTAGTGGGGACAGGATCTAAGACCCAGTACTTC

V gene: TRBV7-2
D gene: -
J gene: TRBJ1-6
clone size: -
CDR3 protein: CASSLGPKGARGSPLHF
CDR3 DNA: TGTGCCAGCAGCTTAGGCCCGAAAGGGGCGCGAGGTTCACCCCTCCACTTT

V gene: TRBV20-1
D gene: -
J gene: TRBJ2-3
clone size: few
CDR3 protein: CSAAEADSLGTDTQYF
CDR3 DNA: TGCAGTGCTGCCGAGGCAGACTCCCTAGGGACAGATACGCAGTATTTT

V gene: TRBV5-1
D gene: TRBD1
J gene: TRBJ1-1
clone size: -
CDR3 protein: CASSPTGGVGSEAFF
CDR3 DNA: TGCGCCAGCAGCCCTACAGGGGGCGTCGGCTCTGAAGCTTTCTTT

V gene: TRBV18
D gene: TRBD2
J gene: TRBJ2-7
clone size: -
CDR3 protein: CASSPQSSGGVYEQYF
CDR3 DNA: TGTGCCAGCTCACCACAGTCTAGCGGGGGGGTGTACGAGCAGTACTTC

V gene: TRBV24-1
D gene: -
J gene: TRBJ1-2
clone size: -
CDR3 protein: CATEANYGYTF
CDR3 DNA: TGTGCCACCGAGGCTAACTATGGCTACACCTTC

V gene: TRBV5-5
D gene: TRBD2
J gene: TRBJ2-3
clone size: -
CDR3 protein: CASSLVVGTSGGARDTQYF
CDR3 DNA: TGTGCCAGCAGCTTGGTAGTGGGGACTAGCGGGGGGGCGCGAGATACGCAGTATTTT

V gene: TRBV27
D gene: -
J gene: TRBJ2-7
clone size: few
CDR3 protein: CASSPTVPLIYEQYF
CDR3 DNA: TGTGCCAGCAGCCCGACCGTCCCTCTGATATACGAGCAGTACTTC

V gene: TRBV3-1
D gene: -
J gene: TRBJ2-5
clone size: few
CDR3 protein: CASSQDHRGWEETQYF
CDR3 DNA: TGTGCCAGCAGCCAAGATCATCGAGGGTGGGAGGAGACCCAGTACTTC

V gene: TRBV28
D gene: -
J gene: TRBJ1-5
clone size: -
CDR3 protein: CASSLSGTNQPQHF
CDR3 DNA: TGTGCCAGCAGTTTGTCAGGGACGAATCAGCCCCAGCATTTT

V gene: TRBV7-3
D gene: -
J gene: TRBJ2-1
clone size: -
CDR3 protein: CASSLTAGGRNEQFF
CDR3 DNA: TGTGCCAGCAGCTTAACAGCCGGTGGGCGCAATGAGCAGTTCTTC

V gene: TRBV13
D gene: -
J gene: TRBJ2-6
clone size: few
CDR3 protein: CASSIPGSGANVLTF
CDR3 DNA: TGTGCCAGCAGCATCCCAGGGTCTGGGGCCAACGTCCTGACTTTC

V gene: TRBV7-9
D gene: -
J gene: TRBJ2-7
clone size: -
CDR3 protein: CASSLVTPASYEQYF
CDR3 DNA: TGTGCCAGCAGCTTAGTGACGCCAGCCTCCTACGAGCAGTACTTC

V gene: TRBV5-4
D gene: -
J gene: TRBJ1-2
clone size: once
CDR3 protein: CASSYPGRMLWDGYTF
CDR3 DNA: TGTGCCAGCAGCTATCCGGGACGGATGCTTTGGGATGGCTACACCTTC

V gene: TRBV4-3
D gene: -
J gene: TRBJ2-5
clone size: -
CDR3 protein: CASSQARGGMSNNEQYF
CDR3 DNA: TGCGCCAGCAGCCAAGCCCGGGGTGGGATGAGTAACAATGAGCAGTACTTC

V gene: TRBV20-1
D gene: TRBD2
J gene: TRBJ2-1
clone size: once
CDR3 protein: CSSGRGVDNEQFF
CDR3 DNA: TGCAGTTCCGGGCGGGGGGTAGACAATGAGCAGTTCTTC

V gene: TRBV7-2
D gene: TRBD1
J gene: TRBJ2-1
clone size: -
CDR3 protein: CASSRDRGTYEQFF
CDR3 DNA: TGTGCCAGCAGCCGGGACAGGGGCACCTACGAGCAGTTCTTC